In this sample, the clone carrying this TCR beta chain turned up a few times. The source of the sample is a study of T cells after yellow fever vaccination. This CDR3 is 15 amino acids long. Trimming stripped 2 bases from V and 3 bases from J, with 14 bases between. TCRdb processed the 5' RACE reads anew with MiXCR; each CDR3 protein has one entry. The table lists about 52,000 distinct CDR3 sequences, about 6.6% of them singletons. This TCR was recovered from a man younger than 35 who received the YFV17D yellow fever vaccine. The input for sequencing was CD8+ T cells not binding an NS4B(214-222) dextramer, sorted from PBMCs, taken roughly seven weeks after the first yellow fever vaccination. The chain joins TRBV12-3 or TRBV12-4 to TRBJ2-7; D ambiguous. The CDR3 nucleotides read TGTGCCAGCAGTTTAAAGGGTGCGCGCGGCTACGAGCAGTACTTC. The encoded protein is CASSLKGARGYEQYF.